The present T cell receptor (beta chain) was sequenced within a study of blood T cell repertoires in COVID-19. Germline V gives CDR1 MDHEN, CDR2 SYDVKM. Unmatched junction bases numbered 13, after V lost 2 bases and J lost 3 bases. CDR3 size: 18 residues. Original handling: Amplification of reference gene primers was used by the study to estimate nucleated cell counts. Clones were sequenced by immunoSEQ multiplex PCR, and TCRdb holds only the in-frame ones, with some missing. The V and J calls and the clone size are those of that table, but D and trimming were determined from the DNA. Of hundreds of thousands of clones listed, 70% to 90% are singletons.

Input material: peripheral blood. This chain links TRBV28 with TRBJ2-3, with TRBD2 matching over 8 bases. The clonotype comes from a woman between 18 and 30 years old who had recovered from COVID-19. In DNA, the CDR3 is TGTGCCAGCAGTTTAAACGGGATAGCGGGAATTGTAACAGATACGCAGTATTTT. Its translation is CASSLNGIAGIVTDTQYF.